Below are 14 T cell receptor beta chains sequenced from a single sample in a study of graft-versus-host responses after intestinal transplantation (dated by TCRdb to about 2021). The method was the immunoSEQ multiplex PCR assay. Not all clones reach the TCRdb copy of this immuneACCESS table, which keeps in-frame sequences only. Checked studies attribute under half of the gap to unresolved V genes and leave the rest unexplained. This sample is represented by about 9,500 clones; roughly 88% of them were singletons. The ten largest make up 9.9% of the sample. The sequenced sample was PBMCs, obtained 230 to 250 days after intestinal transplant. The receptors were sampled from a human patient who received an intestinal transplant, so some T cells may come from the graft donor.

This chain links TRBV25-1 with TRBJ1-1, with D maybe TRBD1 (6 bases). Between the trimmed V and J ends, which lost 1 base and 1 base, there was a span of 10 bases. Germline CDR1 is MGHDK and CDR2 is SYGVNS. The CDR3 runs to 15 residues. The CDR3 region is CASSEWSGANTEAFF. The CDR3 coding sequence is TGTGCCAGCAGTGAATGGTCAGGGGCGAACACTGAAGCTTTCTTT.

V and J are TRBV18 and TRBJ1-5; possible D gene TRBD1, 5 bases. Germline V lookup: CDR1 KGHSH, CDR2 LQKENI. The V end was cut by 6 bases, the J end by 4 bases, with 16 bases between. The CDR3 has 15 amino acids. The CDR3 DNA reads TGTGCCAGCTCGTCTCCAGGGTCGGGAAATCAGCCCCAGCATTTT. Its protein product is CASSSPGSGNQPQHF.

The V and J genes are TRBV10-3 and TRBJ1-4, with 9 bases matching TRBD1. Germline lookup yields CDR1 ENHRY and CDR2 SYGVKD. Losses at the gene ends were 4 bases for V and 1 base for J; bases not matched to a gene: 4. The CDR3 is made up of 16 amino acids. The CDR3 nucleotides are TGTGCCATCAGTGTCGGGACAGGGCAAACTAATGAAAAACTGTTTTTT. Translation gives CAISVGTGQTNEKLFF.

This clone was seen a handful of times. The chain has TRBV7-1 and TRBJ1-2; possible D gene TRBD1, 5 bases. TRBV7-1 is an open reading frame whose function is uncertain. V was trimmed by 4 bases and J by 8 bases, leaving 17 bases between them. The CDR3 loop spans 14 amino acids. DNA for the CDR3: TGTGCCAGCAGCTTCCCGGGCGGGGCGCGGGGCTACACCTTC. It translates to CASSFPGGARGYTF.

The J gene is TRBJ1-4, the V gene TRBV7-9, with a possible D match to TRBD1 (5 bases). The CDR3 is 13 residues long. Trimming stripped 4 bases from V and 8 bases from J, with 11 bases between. Germline lookup yields CDR1 SEHNR and CDR2 FQNEAQ (reference sequence). CDR3: CASSYGGREKLFF. The CDR3 bases are TGTGCCAGCAGCTACGGGGGTCGGGAAAAACTGTTTTTT.

V and J are TRBV7-8 and TRBJ2-3, with 7 bases matching TRBD2. The CDR3 length is 15 residues. V lost 9 bases, J lost 2 bases, and 11 bases stayed unmatched. CDR1 SGHVS and CDR2 FQNEAQ come from the germline V gene. CDR3 sequence reads: CASRTGGSITDTQYF. CDR3 nucleotides: TGTGCCAGTCGGACGGGGGGATCTATCACAGATACGCAGTATTTT.

The gene calls are TRBV28 and TRBJ1-5, with TRBD1 identical over 7 bases. The CDR3 runs 18 residues. The germline gives CDR1 MDHEN, CDR2 SYDVKM. The trim removed 6 bases at V and 7 bases at J, leaving 21 bases unmatched. CDR3 loop: CASREVPGQSRIVQPQHF. The CDR3 DNA reads TGTGCCAGCAGGGAAGTTCCGGGACAGTCGAGGATAGTCCAGCCCCAGCATTTT.

This chain joins TRBV30 and TRBJ1-4; D call uncertain. Deletions cut 2 bases from V and 10 bases from J, with 11 bases between. This CDR3 has 12 amino acids. Germline CDR1 and CDR2: GTSNPN and SVGIG (reference sequence). In DNA form, the CDR3 reads TGTGCCTGGAGTCCCCTTCCGGGAAAACTGTTTTTT. Translating gives CAWSPLPGKLFF.

The rearrangement uses TRBV11-2 and TRBJ2-1; D is ambiguous. The CDR3 has 12 residues. V lost 4 bases, J lost 4 bases, and 5 bases lay in between. CDR1 SGHAT and CDR2 FQNNGV come from the germline V gene. CDR3 residues: CASSSKYNEQFF. The CDR3 DNA reads TGTGCCAGCAGCTCCAAGTACAATGAGCAGTTCTTC.

This rearrangement joins TRBV10-3 to TRBJ1-5; D is perhaps TRBD1 (5 bases). The CDR3 totals 15 residues. Germline CDR1 ENHRY, CDR2 SYGVKD. The ends were cut back, 10 bases at V and 2 bases at J, with 18 bases in the middle. The CDR3 reads CATLSGDSGNQPQHF. For the CDR3, the DNA is TGTGCCACTCTGTCGGGAGACAGTGGCAATCAGCCCCAGCATTTT.

The chain employs TRBV14 and TRBJ2-2; D tentatively reads TRBD1 or TRBD2 (5 bases each). The germline V gene has CDR1 SGHDN and CDR2 FVKESK. Trimming took off 4 bases at V and 8 bases at J, with 11 bases between the two ends. The CDR3 sequence is 13 residues long. CDR3 amino acids: CASSRDHLGELFF. DNA for the CDR3: TGTGCCAGCAGCCGGGACCACCTGGGGGAGCTGTTTTTT.

The rearrangement uses TRBV9 and TRBJ1-5; a weak D match, TRBD1 (5 bases). There are 13 residues in the CDR3. Trimming pared 7 bases from V and 6 bases from J, leaving 14 bases between. Germline CDR1 and CDR2: SGDLS and YYNGEE. The chain's CDR3 is CASGSTGGQPQHF. Here the CDR3 DNA reads TGTGCCAGCGGTTCAACGGGGGGTCAGCCCCAGCATTTT.

This clone was recorded once. The chain uses TRBV2 and TRBJ2-5; 8 positions match TRBD1. The junction had 5 bases not matched to a gene; V was cut back by 3 bases and J by 2 bases. In germline, CDR1 is SNHLY, CDR2 FYNNEI. The CDR3 consists of 15 residues. DNA of the CDR3: TGTGCCAGCAGTGAGGGCAGGGGGCTTCAAGAGACCCAGTACTTC. Residues: CASSEGRGLQETQYF.

This chain uses TRBV28 with TRBJ1-2, with D tentatively TRBD1 (6 bases). The V end lost 5 bases, the J end lost 5 bases, and 9 bases lay between the germline ends. The CDR3 contains 12 residues. Germline values: CDR1 MDHEN, CDR2 SYDVKM. The chain's CDR3 is CASSLQGYGYTF. DNA of the CDR3: TGTGCCAGCAGTCTACAGGGATATGGCTACACCTTC.